This TCR beta chain was recorded in a study of blood T cell repertoires in COVID-19. Turning to the study itself: There were acute and convalescent COVID-19 samples, and they came from the United States, Italy and Spain. In each case, the material was cDNA or gDNA derived from T cells, B-cell-depleted T cells, or PBMCs.

Germline CDR1 reads SQVTM; CDR2 reads ANQGSEA. The CDR3 sequence is 14 residues long. J gave up 4 bases and V 6 bases, and 8 bases lay outside the gene matches. In the authors' methods: Nucleated cell number was recorded as an estimate derived from reference gene primer amplification. Clones were read by immunoSEQ multiplex PCR, and TCRdb kept only the in-frame ones, dropping some. V and J calls and clone size come straight from that table; D and trimming were deduced from the DNA. This table has about 120,000 clones, around 80% appearing once. This clone was seen more than once but under ten times. V and J are TRBV29-1 and TRBJ2-5, with 10 positions matching TRBD1. The source is a woman in her fifties or sixties with acute or convalescent COVID-19. Input material: peripheral blood. DNA of the CDR3: TGCAGCGTGGTTCGGGACAGGGGATCAGAGACCCAGTACTTC. Its translation: CSVVRDRGSETQYF.